This TCR beta chain was documented in a study of cytomegalovirus exposure and HLA in healthy donors. Study background: From 170 million or so T cells, an earlier analysis saw 120 million or so unique TCR beta sequences.

Study-level points and caveats: Later on, analysis showed that most CMV-associated TCR beta chains appeared to be HLA-restricted.

PCR primers comprised 60 Vbeta and 13 Jbeta primers. Assay used: immunoSEQ multiplex PCR; TCRdb lists only in-frame clones, some missing. Here the sample spans roughly 130,000 clones, 75% to 90% being singletons. V dropped 1 base and J dropped 2 bases, with 18 bases sitting between them. The CDR3 covers 17 residues. Germline values: CDR1 GTSNPN, CDR2 SVGIG (reference sequence). For this clone: The antigen is not known.

This clonotype originated in a man in his forties in good health and CMV-seronegative. The sequencing sample was made of PBMCs. This chain uses TRBV30 with TRBJ2-1; D might be TRBD1 (6 bases). CDR3 coding DNA: TGTGCCTGGAGTGGATCACCTCACAGGGCCGCCTACAATGAGCAGTTCTTC. As protein: CAWSGSPHRAAYNEQFF.